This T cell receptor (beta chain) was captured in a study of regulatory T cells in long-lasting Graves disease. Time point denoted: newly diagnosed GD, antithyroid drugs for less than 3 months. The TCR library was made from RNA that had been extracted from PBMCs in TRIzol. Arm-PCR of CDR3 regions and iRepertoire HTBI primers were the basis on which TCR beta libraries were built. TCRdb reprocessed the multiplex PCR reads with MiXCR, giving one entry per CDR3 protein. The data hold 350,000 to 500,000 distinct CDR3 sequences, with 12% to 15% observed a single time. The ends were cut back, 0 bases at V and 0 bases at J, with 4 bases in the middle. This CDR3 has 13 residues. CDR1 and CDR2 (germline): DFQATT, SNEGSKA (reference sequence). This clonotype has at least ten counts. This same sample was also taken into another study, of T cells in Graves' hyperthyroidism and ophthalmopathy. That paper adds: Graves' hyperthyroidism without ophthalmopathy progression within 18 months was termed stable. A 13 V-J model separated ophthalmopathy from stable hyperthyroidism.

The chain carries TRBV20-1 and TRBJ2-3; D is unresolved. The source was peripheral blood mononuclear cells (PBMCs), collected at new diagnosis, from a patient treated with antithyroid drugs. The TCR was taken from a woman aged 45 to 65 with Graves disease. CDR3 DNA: TGCAGTGCTAGAGAGGTTAGCACAGATACGCAGTATTTT. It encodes CSAREVSTDTQYF.